The rows below give T cell receptor beta chains drawn from one sample of a study of monozygotic twins with inflammatory bowel disease. Using the 5' RACE reads, TCRdb records one entry per CDR3 protein without DNA. This sample contains 420,000 or so distinct CDR3 sequences. Sequencing was done on a sample of blood. The receptor set was obtained from a human donor with ulcerative colitis or Crohn's disease, or a healthy co-twin of an affected twin (not recorded which). CDR3s include the opening cysteine and the closing phenylalanine or tryptophan.

>TRBV6-5|TRBJ1-1
CASSYGWDRNTEAFF
>TRBV12-3/TRBV12-4|TRBJ1-2
CASTAGTANYGYTF
>TRBV11-2|TRBJ1-3
CASSPIGHSGNTIYF
>TRBV24-1|TRBJ2-3
CATSDPGATDTQYF
>TRBV20-1|TRBJ2-5
CSARDHRETQYF
>TRBV5-1|TRBJ2-5
CASSSSGTRFETQYF
>TRBV29-1|TRBJ2-6
CSVGGGLLGANVLTF
>TRBV7-9|TRBJ2-5
CASRNAGGETQYF
>TRBV13|TRBJ1-1
CASSPKVGTLNTEAFF
>TRBV19|TRBJ1-1
CASSERAGNSAFF
>TRBV5-1|TRBJ1-1
CASSLDRQGAEAFF
>TRBV2|TRBJ2-1
CASSTPPSGSYNEQFF
>TRBV7-9|TRBJ1-1
CASSSDPTGSTEAFF
>TRBV5-1|TRBJ1-2
CASSDGQPSYGYTF
>TRBV15|TRBJ1-1
CATSRVVGETEAFF
>TRBV5-4|TRBJ2-7
CASSERTSGGMGYEQYF
>TRBV7-3|TRBJ2-2
CASSPSAGDGELFF
>TRBV10-3|TRBJ2-7
CAISEAGILNEQYF
>TRBV20-1|TRBJ1-2
CSAKEIGQNYGYTF
>TRBV5-1|TRBJ1-1
CASSLEYIGDTLEAFF
>TRBV9|TRBJ1-1
CASSVDLHTEAFF
>TRBV10-3|TRBJ2-2
CAIRGGRTGELFF
>TRBV27|TRBJ2-3
CASSRDGVSSTDTQYF
>TRBV7-2|TRBJ2-1
CASSLQAGGPRNEQFF
>TRBV5-5|TRBJ1-1
CASSLSLGQGRTNTEAFF
>TRBV6-5|TRBJ2-1
CASSYAPPGPGSYNEQFF
>TRBV18|TRBJ2-6
CASSPLGQTSGANVLTF
>TRBV6-5|TRBJ1-6
CACTYERHSPLHF
>TRBV7-9|TRBJ2-2
CASNALTGLASGELFF
>TRBV4-3|TRBJ1-2
CASSQAQQGNYGYTF
>TRBV5-1|TRBJ2-5
CASSMGGVQETQYF
>TRBV27|TRBJ2-7
CASSPGGLSYEQYF
>TRBV5-1|TRBJ2-3
CASSLTIPRGADTQYF
>TRBV29-1|TRBJ2-5
CSVEGGAGETQYF
>TRBV28|TRBJ1-2
CASSLMKDRGGYTF
>TRBV24-1|TRBJ2-1
CATSDFNFDEQFF
>TRBV7-2|TRBJ1-2
CASRRGEFEGYTF
>TRBV2|TRBJ1-1
CASSYQGGTEAFF
>TRBV12-3/TRBV12-4|TRBJ2-2
CASREAGELFF
>TRBV7-9|TRBJ1-5
CASSLEGGSQPQHF